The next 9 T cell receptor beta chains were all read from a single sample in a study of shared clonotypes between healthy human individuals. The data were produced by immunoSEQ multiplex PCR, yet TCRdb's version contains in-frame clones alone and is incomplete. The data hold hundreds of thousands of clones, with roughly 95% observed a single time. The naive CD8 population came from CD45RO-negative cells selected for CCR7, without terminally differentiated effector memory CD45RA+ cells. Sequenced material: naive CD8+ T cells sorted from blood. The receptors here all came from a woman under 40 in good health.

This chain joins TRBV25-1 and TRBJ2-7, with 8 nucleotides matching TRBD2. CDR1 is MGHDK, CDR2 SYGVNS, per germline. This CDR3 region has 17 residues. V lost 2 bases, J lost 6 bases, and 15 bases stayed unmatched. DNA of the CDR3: TGTGCCAGCAGTGAAGCCCCAGCGGGAGTGGTAAATGGCGAGCAGTACTTC. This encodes CASSEAPAGVVNGEQYF.

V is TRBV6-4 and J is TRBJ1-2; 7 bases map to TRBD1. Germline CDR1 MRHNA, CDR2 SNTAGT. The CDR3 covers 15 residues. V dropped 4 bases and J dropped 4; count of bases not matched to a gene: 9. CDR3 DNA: TGTGCCAGCAGTGTCATGGCAGGGGGAACCTATGGCTACACCTTC. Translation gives CASSVMAGGTYGYTF.

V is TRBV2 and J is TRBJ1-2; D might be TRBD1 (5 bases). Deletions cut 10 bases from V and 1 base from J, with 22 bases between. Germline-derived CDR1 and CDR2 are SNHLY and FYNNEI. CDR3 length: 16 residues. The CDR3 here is CAKERDGLGYNYGYTF. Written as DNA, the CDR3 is TGTGCCAAAGAGAGGGACGGACTCGGGTATAACTATGGCTACACCTTC.

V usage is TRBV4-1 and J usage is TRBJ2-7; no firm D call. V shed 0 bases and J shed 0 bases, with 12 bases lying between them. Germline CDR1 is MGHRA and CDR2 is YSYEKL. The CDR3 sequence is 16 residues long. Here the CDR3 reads CASSQDWAQSSYEQYF. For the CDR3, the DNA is TGCGCCAGCAGCCAAGATTGGGCACAAAGCTCCTACGAGCAGTACTTC.

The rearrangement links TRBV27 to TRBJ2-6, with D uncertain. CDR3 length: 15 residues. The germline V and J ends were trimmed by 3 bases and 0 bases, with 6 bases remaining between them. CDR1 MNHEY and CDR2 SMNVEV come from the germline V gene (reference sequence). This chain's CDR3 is CASSFFFSGANVLTF. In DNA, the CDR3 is TGTGCCAGCAGTTTCTTTTTCTCTGGGGCCAACGTCCTGACTTTC.

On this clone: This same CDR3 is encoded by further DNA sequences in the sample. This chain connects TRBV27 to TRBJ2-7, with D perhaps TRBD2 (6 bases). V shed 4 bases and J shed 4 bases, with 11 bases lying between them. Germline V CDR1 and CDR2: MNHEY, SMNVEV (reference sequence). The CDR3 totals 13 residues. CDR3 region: CASSSGASYEQYF. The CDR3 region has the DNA TGTGCCAGCAGTTCGGGAGCATCTTACGAGCAGTACTTC.

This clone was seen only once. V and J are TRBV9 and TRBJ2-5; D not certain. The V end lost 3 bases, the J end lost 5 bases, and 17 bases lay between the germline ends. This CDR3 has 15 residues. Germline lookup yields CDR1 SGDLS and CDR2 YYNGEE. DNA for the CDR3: TGTGCCAGCAGCGGGGCCCTGACTGGGGTGGAGACCCAGTACTTC. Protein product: CASSGALTGVETQYF.

CDR3 nucleotides: TGTGCCAGCAGCTTAGAAGAGAACACTGAAGCTTTCTTT. Protein sequence: CASSLEENTEAFF. This sequence joins TRBV13 and TRBJ1-1; D is unresolved. The CDR3 has 13 residues. The germline V and J ends were trimmed by 1 base and 1 base, with 4 bases remaining between them. Germline lookup yields CDR1 PRHDT and CDR2 FYEKMQ (reference sequence).

The CDR3 nucleotides read TGTGCCAGCAGAACCGGGACAGGGGAATTCTTC. Its translation: CASRTGTGEFF. The chain carries TRBV27 and TRBJ2-1; 10 bases map to TRBD1. J gave up 16 bases and V 6 bases, and 6 bases lay outside the gene matches. Germline lookup yields CDR1 MNHEY and CDR2 SMNVEV (reference sequence). The CDR3 sequence is 11 residues long.